This T cell receptor (beta chain) stems from a study of cytomegalovirus exposure and HLA in healthy donors. The ends were cut back, 5 bases at V and 4 bases at J, with 15 bases in the middle. Germline loops: CDR1 MGHDK, CDR2 SYGVNS. The CDR3 runs to 15 residues. It was with 60 Vbeta and 13 Jbeta primers that the PCR ran. Generated by immunoSEQ multiplex PCR, the TCRdb table keeps only in-frame clones and is missing some. This sample has 150,000 to 200,000 clones; 87% occur once, and the top ten carry about 0.21%. What was sequenced was PBMCs. The sequence came from a girl under three years old in good health and CMV-seronegative. V is TRBV25-1 and J is TRBJ2-1, with a possible D match to TRBD1 (5 bases). CDR3 amino acids: CASSPLGELYNEQFF. The CDR3, as DNA: TGTGCCAGCAGTCCCTTAGGGGAATTATACAATGAGCAGTTCTTC.